The clone carrying this T cell receptor (beta chain) was counted a few times. PCR was performed a second time for about 7 to 12 cycles using a sample-barcoded 5' primer and a J-beta primer mix. TCRdb re-called the 5' RACE reads through MiXCR, storing one row per CDR3 protein. The data hold fewer than 700,000 distinct CDR3 sequences, with 45% to 55% observed a single time. This entry belongs to a study of blood T cells in healthy people across ages. This CDR3 contains 15 residues. With 8 bases removed from V and 8 bases from J, the gap between germline ends came to 19 bases. The V gene's germline CDR1 is SEHNR and CDR2 FQNEAQ (reference sequence).

Material for sequencing was blood. This receptor was taken from an elderly man in good health. The chain joins TRBV7-9 to TRBJ1-6; maybe TRBD1 (5 bases). The CDR3 nucleotides read TGTGCCAGCGGAGGGGACCCAGCGGGTGATTCACCCCTCCACTTT. Translation: CASGGDPAGDSPLHF.